What follows are 26 T cell receptor beta chains derived from one specimen sequenced in a study of shared clonotypes between healthy human individuals (TCRdb year 2020). Libraries were prepared through the immunoSEQ multiplex PCR assay. TCRdb re-hosts the immuneACCESS table, in-frame sequences only. Its copies lack some clones; in the studies checked, an unresolved V gene accounts for under half of them, and the cause for the rest is not known. For this sample the table gives approximately 340,000 clones, of which over 65% were detected only once. 10% of the sample comes from the top ten. The material sequenced was memory CD4+ T cells sorted from blood. The sample's cell subset or site label, in plain terms: CD45RA-negative fraction. The receptors stem from a man between 25 and 39 years old in good health.

This clone was recorded a few times. The chain carries TRBV5-1 and TRBJ1-1; D remains ambiguous. Trimming removed 0 bases at V and 3 bases at J, with 6 bases between. The CDR3 runs to 13 residues. The germline V gene has CDR1 SGHRS and CDR2 YFSETQ. This CDR3 reads CASSLVVDTEAFF. The DNA of the CDR3 is TGCGCCAGCAGCTTGGTTGTGGACACTGAAGCTTTCTTT.

The CDR3 spells CASSFQGRDGYTF. The DNA for the CDR3 is TGTGCCAGCAGCTTTCAGGGAAGGGATGGCTACACCTTC. The rearrangement uses TRBV5-4 and TRBJ1-2, with D tentatively TRBD1 (5 bases). The germline V gene has CDR1 SGHNT and CDR2 YYREEE (reference sequence). The CDR3 length is 13 residues. The V end lost 2 bases, the J end lost 6 bases, and 11 bases lay between the germline ends.

V and J are TRBV7-7 and TRBJ1-3; D remains ambiguous. Germline CDR1 reads SSHAT; CDR2 reads FNYEAQ (reference sequence). The CDR3 loop spans 15 amino acids. Deletions cut 2 bases from V and 0 bases from J, with 8 bases between. The CDR3 DNA is TGTGCCAGCAGCTTATTTCCGTCCTCTGGAAACACCATATATTTT. Its protein product is CASSLFPSSGNTIYF.

A single count supports this clone. V and J are TRBV28 and TRBJ2-3; the D gene is possibly TRBD1 (6 bases). This CDR3 is 14 amino acids long. Germline CDR1 reads MDHEN; CDR2 reads SYDVKM. V lost 6 bases, J lost 3 bases, and 13 bases lay in between. This CDR3 reads CASRDSLGTDTQYF. The DNA of the CDR3 is TGTGCCAGCAGGGACAGTTTGGGGACAGATACGCAGTATTTT.

The table lists this clone with a few counts. V is TRBV2 and J is TRBJ1-2; 9 nucleotides agree with TRBD1. V lost 6 bases and J lost 7; bases outside the gene matches: 6. Per the germline V gene, CDR1 is SNHLY and CDR2 is FYNNEI. The CDR3 runs 13 residues. DNA for the CDR3: TGTGCCAGCAGCGACAGGGGGTCTGGTGGCTACACCTTC. Translated: CASSDRGSGGYTF.

The J gene is TRBJ2-1, the V gene TRBV6-6; 11 nucleotides agree with TRBD2. Germline CDR1 MNHNY, CDR2 SVGAGI (reference sequence). The CDR3 has 15 residues. The junction had 1 base not matched to a gene; V was cut back by 6 bases and J by 0 bases. CDR3 in amino acids: CASRGLADSYNEQFF. In DNA, the CDR3 is TGTGCCAGCAGGGGACTAGCGGACTCCTACAATGAGCAGTTCTTC.

This clone was found a few times. V gene TRBV29-1 combines with J gene TRBJ2-1; either TRBD1 or TRBD2 may supply D (6 bases each). Between the trimmed V and J ends, which lost 6 bases and 6 bases, there was a span of 18 bases. The V gene's germline CDR1 is SQVTM and CDR2 ANQGSEA. The CDR3 runs to 14 residues. The CDR3 region is CSVLGGSYANEQFF. CDR3 DNA sequence: TGCAGCGTCCTAGGGGGGAGCTATGCCAATGAGCAGTTCTTC.

This sequence joins TRBV7-6 and TRBJ1-3; D is ambiguous. Per the germline V gene, CDR1 is SGHVS and CDR2 is FNYEAQ. Between the trimmed V and J ends, which lost 5 bases and 0 bases, there was a span of 14 bases. The CDR3 runs to 16 residues. CDR3 region: CASSQGAGSSGNTIYF. As DNA, the CDR3 is TGTGCCAGCAGCCAAGGAGCGGGGAGCTCTGGAAACACCATATATTTT. The variable domain in full, completed from reference TRBV7-6 and TRBJ1-3, reads GAGVSQSPRYKVTKRGQDVALRCDPISGHVSLYWYRQALGQGPEFLTYFNYEAQQDKSGLPNDRFSAERPEGSISTLTIQRTEQRDSAMYRCASSQGAGSSGNTIYFGEGSWLTVV.

Concerning this clone itself: With only one base between it and a far larger clone, this is likely a read error. Distinct nucleotide sequences in the sample also encode this CDR3. The V gene is TRBV18, the J gene TRBJ1-2; 8 nucleotides match TRBD1. CDR1 is KGHSH and CDR2 is LQKENI in the germline V gene. J lost 8 bases, V lost 3 bases, and 8 bases had no gene match. This CDR3 contains 14 residues. The CDR3 DNA sequence: TGTGCCAGCTCACCTCCCCGCGACAGGGGAGGCTACACCTTC. Translation: CASSPPRDRGGYTF.

This clone came up once. This chain joins TRBV6-5 and TRBJ1-2; weak D call: TRBD1 (6 bases). This CDR3 region has 15 residues. V was clipped by 8 bases and J by 2 bases, with 18 bases between them. Germline CDR1 and CDR2: MNHEY and SVGAGI. The CDR3 DNA reads as TGTGCCAGCGGATCCGGGGGCGAAGGGAACTATGGCTACACCTTC. As protein: CASGSGGEGNYGYTF.

The chain carries TRBV7-2 and TRBJ2-1; D is unclear. The V and J ends lost 1 base and 6 bases respectively, with 4 bases between them. Germline CDR1 and CDR2: SGHTA and FQGNSA. The CDR3 spans 12 residues. Written as DNA, the CDR3 is TGTGCCAGCAGCTTAGTTTCCAATGAGCAGTTCTTC. Protein: CASSLVSNEQFF.

The rearrangement joins TRBV6-1 to TRBJ2-5; D remains ambiguous. The ends were cut back, 3 bases at V and 5 bases at J, with 13 bases in the middle. Germline values: CDR1 MNHNS, CDR2 SASEGT. The CDR3 extends over 14 amino acids. The DNA for the CDR3 is TGTGCCAGCAGTGAGCCTGGTATCTCGGAGACCCAGTACTTC. Translating it yields CASSEPGISETQYF.

This chain links TRBV5-4 with TRBJ1-4; D is unclear. CDR1 and CDR2 (germline): SGHNT, YYREEE (reference sequence). The CDR3 contains 14 residues. V was pared by 6 bases and J by 0 bases, with 9 bases between. Written as DNA, the CDR3 is TGTGCCAGCACCTCGCGGCCAACTAATGAAAAACTGTTTTTT. The encoded protein is CASTSRPTNEKLFF.

This clone was found a few times. V usage is TRBV11-1 and J usage is TRBJ1-2, with D perhaps matching TRBD1 (6 bases). V dropped 4 bases and J dropped 4 bases, with 16 bases sitting between them. The CDR3 totals 15 residues. Germline V gives CDR1 SGHAT, CDR2 FQDESV (reference sequence). The DNA of the CDR3 is TGTGCCAGCAGCTCCCCGACAGGTGGGACCTATGGCTACACCTTC. Its protein product is CASSSPTGGTYGYTF.

This clone turned up a few times. The chain couples TRBV5-1 to TRBJ1-2; D remains ambiguous. The ends were cut back, 4 bases at V and 3 bases at J, with 19 bases in the middle. The CDR3 loop spans 16 amino acids. From germline, CDR1 is SGHRS and CDR2 YFSETQ. CDR3 sequence: CASSLTARGSDYGYTF. In DNA, the CDR3 is TGCGCCAGCAGCCTGACGGCTCGAGGGTCCGACTATGGCTACACCTTC.

The chain carries TRBV7-8 and TRBJ2-3; D is uncertain. This CDR3 comprises 11 residues. V was shortened by 5 bases and J by 5 bases, with 5 bases between the two germline ends. In germline, CDR1 is SGHVS, CDR2 FQNEAQ. The CDR3 here is CASSPQDTQYF. The DNA for the CDR3 is TGTGCCAGCAGCCCGCAAGATACGCAGTATTTT. Combining the CDR3 with reference TRBV7-8 and TRBJ2-3 gives the whole variable domain GAGVSQSPRYKVAKRGQDVALRCDPISGHVSLFWYQQALGQGPEFLTYFQNEAQLDKSGLPSDRFFAERPEGSVSTLKIQRTQQEDSAVYLCASSPQDTQYFGPGTRLTVL.

V usage is TRBV5-1 and J usage is TRBJ2-2, with D tentatively TRBD1 or TRBD2 (5 bases each). V lost 4 bases and J lost 4, with 20 bases in between. The CDR3 totals 17 residues. The germline CDR1 and CDR2 sequences are SGHRS and YFSETQ. CDR3 region: CASSPRLVGAGTGELFF. The CDR3 nucleotides are TGCGCCAGCAGCCCCCGACTCGTCGGGGCCGGCACCGGGGAGCTGTTTTTT.

This clone has just one count. The V and J genes are TRBV6-4 and TRBJ1-5, with D unclear. The CDR3 loop spans 19 amino acids. CDR1 and CDR2 (germline): MRHNA, SNTAGT. With 0 bases removed from V and 6 bases from J, the gap between germline ends came to 24 bases. CDR3 sequence reads: CASSDSMVSFICGGQPQHF. Here the CDR3 DNA reads TGTGCCAGCAGTGACTCGATGGTTTCGTTTATTTGTGGAGGTCAGCCCCAGCATTTT.

V is TRBV6-6 and J is TRBJ1-2, with D unclear. The CDR3 spans 16 residues. V gave up 7 bases and J gave up 5 bases, with 23 bases separating them. The V gene's germline CDR1 is MNHNY and CDR2 SVGAGI (reference sequence). This chain's CDR3 is CASTTPGADGRYGYTF. For the CDR3, the DNA is TGTGCCAGCACCACCCCGGGAGCTGACGGTCGGTATGGCTACACCTTC.

The chain employs TRBV9 and TRBJ2-2; the D is unclear. The V gene lost 4 bases and the J gene lost 4 bases, with 8 bases spanning the gap. Germline lookup yields CDR1 SGDLS and CDR2 YYNGEE. The CDR3 sequence is 13 residues long. DNA for the CDR3: TGTGCCAGCAGCCTGGACCTCACCGGGGAGCTGTTTTTT. Translating gives CASSLDLTGELFF.

A few counts support this clone. This chain uses TRBV10-2 with TRBJ2-2; TRBD1 matches at 8 bases. V lost 2 bases to trimming and J lost 6 bases; unmatched junction nucleotides: 5. CDR3 size: 15 residues. Germline assignment: CDR1 WSHSY and CDR2 SAAADI. CDR3 amino acids: CASSELRGLSGELFF. The DNA for the CDR3 is TGCGCCAGCAGTGAGCTCAGGGGGCTTTCCGGGGAGCTGTTTTTT.

V usage is TRBV19 and J usage is TRBJ1-1, with 9 bases that match TRBD1. The V gene's germline CDR1 is LNHDA and CDR2 SQIVND (reference sequence). V trimming: 1 base; J trimming: 0 bases; junction bases outside the gene matches: 0. The CDR3 has 15 residues. This CDR3 is CASSIGTGVNTEAFF. In nucleotides, the CDR3 is TGTGCCAGTAGTATAGGGACAGGGGTGAACACTGAAGCTTTCTTT.

A few counts support this clone. The J gene is TRBJ1-2, the V gene TRBV19; D is possibly TRBD1 (5 bases). The CDR3 is 14 amino acids. With 8 bases removed from V and 2 bases from J, the gap between germline ends came to 15 bases. Germline V gene sequence: CDR1 LNHDA, CDR2 SQIVND (reference sequence). CDR3 region: CASGFSTANYGYTF. CDR3 DNA: TGTGCCAGTGGTTTCTCGACAGCAAACTATGGCTACACCTTC. Full variable domain (outside the CDR3, taken from reference TRBV19 and TRBJ1-2): DGGITQSPKYLFRKEGQNVTLSCEQNLNHDAMYWYRQDPGQGLRLIYYSQIVNDFQKGDIAEGYSVSREKKESFPLTVTSAQKNPTAFYLCASGFSTANYGYTFGSGTRLTVV.

The chain joins TRBV6-5 to TRBJ2-7; D tentatively fits TRBD1 or TRBD2 (6 bases each). CDR1 is MNHEY, CDR2 SVGAGI, per germline. V was clipped by 3 bases and J by 6 bases, with 18 bases between them. CDR3 size: 15 residues. The CDR3 DNA reads TGTGCCAGCAGTTATCACAGGGACTCAAAGACCGAGCAGTACTTC. Protein: CASSYHRDSKTEQYF.

The V gene is TRBV4-3, the J gene TRBJ2-1; D is ambiguous. This CDR3 region has 15 residues. Trimming cost V 1 base and J 9 bases, with 16 bases left between them. Germline V gives CDR1 LGHNA, CDR2 YSLEER. CDR3 protein: CASSQAAITPGEQFF. Written as DNA, the CDR3 is TGCGCCAGCAGCCAAGCGGCGATAACTCCGGGTGAGCAGTTCTTC.

J is TRBJ2-5 and V is TRBV5-4; 9 nucleotides match TRBD2. CDR1 and CDR2 (germline): SGHNT, YYREEE (reference sequence). V trimming: 4 bases; J trimming: 3 bases; junction bases outside the gene matches: 13. The CDR3 consists of 17 residues. CDR3 nucleotide sequence: TGTGCCAGCAGCCCGCAGCCGGGCGGGAGGGCTGAAGAGACCCAGTACTTC. This sequence encodes CASSPQPGGRAEETQYF.